The following is a T cell receptor (beta chain) sequence with its context. The data belong to a study of cytomegalovirus exposure and HLA in healthy donors. Primers for the PCR totalled 60 Vbeta and 13 Jbeta. Repertoires were generated with immunoSEQ multiplex PCR, while TCRdb's copy carries only in-frame clones and drops some. Among fewer than 75,000 clones, roughly 78% were seen once, and the ten largest hold 4% to 5.5%. Participants comprised healthy donors of bone marrow. The germline CDR1 and CDR2 sequences are SGHTA and FQGNSA. The V gene lost 8 bases and the J gene lost 2 bases, with 15 bases spanning the gap. The CDR3 has 14 amino acids.

The specimen sequenced was PBMCs. The sequence was obtained from a woman in her 30s in good health and CMV-seronegative. The chain is built from TRBV7-2 and TRBJ1-2, with D possibly being TRBD1 (6 bases). The CDR3 nucleotides are TGTGCCAGCGTACCCGGAACAGGGAACTATGGCTACACCTTC. Amino acids: CASVPGTGNYGYTF.